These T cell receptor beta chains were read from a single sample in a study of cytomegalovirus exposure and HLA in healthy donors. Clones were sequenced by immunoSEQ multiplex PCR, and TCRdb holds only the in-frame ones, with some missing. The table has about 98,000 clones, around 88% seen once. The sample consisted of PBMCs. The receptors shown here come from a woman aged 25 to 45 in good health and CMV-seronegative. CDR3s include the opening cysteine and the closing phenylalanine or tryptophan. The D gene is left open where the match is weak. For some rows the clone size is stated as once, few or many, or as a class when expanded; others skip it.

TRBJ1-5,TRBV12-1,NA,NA,TGTGCCAGCAGCCCCGGTGGGCCCTTCGGCAATCAGCCCCAGCATTTT,CASSPGGPFGNQPQHF
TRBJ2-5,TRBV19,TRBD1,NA,TGTGCCAGTAGCGGCGGGACAGGGGGCGAGACCCAGTACTTC,CASSGGTGGETQYF
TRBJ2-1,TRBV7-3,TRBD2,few,TGTGCCAGCAGCAAACCGGGACTAGCGGGAGTTGTCAATGAGCAGTTCTTC,CASSKPGLAGVVNEQFF
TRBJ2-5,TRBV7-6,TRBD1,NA,TGTGCCAGCAGCGCGTCGTGGACAGGGGGCGCAGAGACCCAGTACTTC,CASSASWTGGAETQYF
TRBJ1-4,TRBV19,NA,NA,TGTGCCAGTAGTAATTTCGCCGGGACAACTAATGAAAAACTGTTTTTT,CASSNFAGTTNEKLFF
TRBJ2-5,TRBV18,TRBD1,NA,TGTGCCAGCTCACCAGCAGGGGGCGGTTCGGAGACCCAGTACTTC,CASSPAGGGSETQYF
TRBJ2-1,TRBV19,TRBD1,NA,TGTGCCAGTAGTACGAGGGACAGTCTCAATGAGCAGTTCTTC,CASSTRDSLNEQFF
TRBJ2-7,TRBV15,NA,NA,TGTGCCACCAGCAGAGATCGCGGCGAGCAGTACTTC,CATSRDRGEQYF
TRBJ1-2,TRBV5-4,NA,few,TGTGCCAGCAGCTTGCAGGGCTATGGCTACACCTTC,CASSLQGYGYTF
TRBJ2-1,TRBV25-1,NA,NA,TGTGCCAGCAGTGAATATAGGGCGGGAAATGAGCAGTTCTTC,CASSEYRAGNEQFF
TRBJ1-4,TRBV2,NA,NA,TGTGCCAGCAGGCCCAACCGGGAAAAACTGTTTTTT,CASRPNREKLFF
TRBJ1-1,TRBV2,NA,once,TGTGCCAGCAGGAGGGACTTTAACACTGAAGCTTTCTTT,CASRRDFNTEAFF
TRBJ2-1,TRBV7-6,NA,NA,TGTGCCAGCAGCCCGACAGGTACCTACAATGAGCAGTTCTTC,CASSPTGTYNEQFF
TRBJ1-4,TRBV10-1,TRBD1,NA,TGCGCCAGCAGTGGGCAGGCGACCGACAGGGAGAAAAAACTGTTTTTT,CASSGQATDREKKLFF
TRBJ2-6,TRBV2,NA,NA,TGTGACAAGGAGAGCAGCTTCTCTGGGGCCAACGTCCTGACTTTC,CDKESSFSGANVLTF
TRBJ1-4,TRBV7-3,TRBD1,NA,TGTGCCAGCAGCTTAGGGGGGACAGGTGCTGAAAAACTGTTTTTT,CASSLGGTGAEKLFF
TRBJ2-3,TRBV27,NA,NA,TGTGCCAGCAGTTTATTGCGAGCTGCAGATACGCAGTATTTT,CASSLLRAADTQYF
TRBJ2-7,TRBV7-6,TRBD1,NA,TGTGCCAGCAGCAGAACAGGGGCCTACGAGCAGTACTTC,CASSRTGAYEQYF
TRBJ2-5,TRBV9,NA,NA,TGTGCCAGCAGCCGGGACTACCAAGAGACCCAGTACTTC,CASSRDYQETQYF
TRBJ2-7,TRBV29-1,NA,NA,TGCAGCGTTGGCGAAGTTCCCTACGAGCAGTACTTC,CSVGEVPYEQYF
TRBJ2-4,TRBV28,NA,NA,TGTGCCAGCAGTTTAGTCGGCGGGTGGAACATTCAGTACTTC,CASSLVGGWNIQYF
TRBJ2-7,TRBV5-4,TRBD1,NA,TGTGCCAGCAGCTCAGGACAGGGGCGTACCCCAACACCTAACGAGCAGTACTTC,CASSSGQGRTPTPNEQYF
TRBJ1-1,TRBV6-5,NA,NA,TGTGCCAGCAGTTCTCCAGCGGTGAACACTGAAGCTTTCTTT,CASSSPAVNTEAFF
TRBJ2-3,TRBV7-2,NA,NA,TGTGCCACCCGGAAGGCGGGTAGCACAGATACGCAGTATTTT,CATRKAGSTDTQYF
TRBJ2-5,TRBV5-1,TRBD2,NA,TGCGCCAGCAGCTTGGGGACTAGTCGGGAGACCCAGTACTTC,CASSLGTSRETQYF
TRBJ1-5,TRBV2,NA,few,TGTGCCAGCAGTGACTACGGGGGTTCGGAGCCCCAGCATTTT,CASSDYGGSEPQHF
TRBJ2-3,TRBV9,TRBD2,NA,TGTGCCAGCAGCGACTCCGGGTCGGGAGGGCGGGATACGCAGTATTTT,CASSDSGSGGRDTQYF
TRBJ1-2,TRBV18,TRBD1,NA,TGTGCCAGCTCACCACAGCAGGGACAGGGGGGATCTCGAGGCTACACCTTC,CASSPQQGQGGSRGYTF
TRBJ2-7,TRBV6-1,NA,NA,TGTGCCAGCAGTAGTCAGGGATACGAGCAGTACTTC,CASSSQGYEQYF
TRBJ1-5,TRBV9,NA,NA,TGTGCCAGCAGCGTAGCGGGAGGGAGCAATCAGCCCCAGCATTTT,CASSVAGGSNQPQHF
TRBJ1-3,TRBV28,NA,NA,TGTGCCAGTGGAATAAACAGGGGAAACACCATATATTTT,CASGINRGNTIYF
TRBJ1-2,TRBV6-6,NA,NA,TGTGCCAGCAGCAAAGACAGGATTTACGGCTACACCTTC,CASSKDRIYGYTF
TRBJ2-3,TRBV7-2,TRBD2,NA,TGTGCCAGCAGCTTAGAAGCTAGCGGGGTTTATCCCGATACGCAGTATTTT,CASSLEASGVYPDTQYF
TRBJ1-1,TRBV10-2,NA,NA,TGCGCCAGCAGTGAGGGAGGGGAAGCTTTCTTT,CASSEGGEAFF
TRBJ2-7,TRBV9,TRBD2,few,TGTGCCAGCGCTGGAAGCGGGAGTCATGCCGAGCAGTACTTC,CASAGSGSHAEQYF
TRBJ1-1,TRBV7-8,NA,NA,TGTGCCAGCAGCTTAAACGACAGAGTGAACACTGAAGCTTTCTTT,CASSLNDRVNTEAFF
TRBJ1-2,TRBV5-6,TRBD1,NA,TGTGCCAGCAGCTTGTGGGGTGGACAGGGGGTGTACACCTTC,CASSLWGGQGVYTF
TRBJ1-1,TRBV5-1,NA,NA,TGCGCCAGCAGCTTAACTGGGGCGAACACTGAAGCTTTCTTT,CASSLTGANTEAFF
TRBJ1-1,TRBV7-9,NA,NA,TGTGCCAGCAGCAGGGAGGCGGGGCATGCGGCTTTCTTT,CASSREAGHAAFF
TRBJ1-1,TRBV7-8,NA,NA,TGTGCCAGCAGGGCCGGGGGAAGGGCTGAAGCTTTCTTT,CASRAGGRAEAFF
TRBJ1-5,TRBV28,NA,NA,TGTGCCAGCAGTCGGGGGGATCAGCCCCAGCATTTT,CASSRGDQPQHF
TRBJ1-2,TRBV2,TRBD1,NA,TGTGCCAGCAGGGAATCGACAGGGGCCCATGGCTACACCTTC,CASRESTGAHGYTF
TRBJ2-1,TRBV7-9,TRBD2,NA,TGTGCCAGCAGCCCTCCGGGACTAGCGAGGCTGTTCTTC,CASSPPGLARLFF
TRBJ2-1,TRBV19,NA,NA,TGTGCCAGTAGTTATCAGGGTTCCTACAATGAGCAGTTCTTC,CASSYQGSYNEQFF
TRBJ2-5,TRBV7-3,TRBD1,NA,TGTGCCAGCAGCTCCACAGGGGTAGGAGAGACCCAGTACTTC,CASSSTGVGETQYF
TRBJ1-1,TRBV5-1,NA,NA,TGCGCCAGCCAAACCGGCGGGGCCACTGAAGCTTTCTTT,CASQTGGATEAFF
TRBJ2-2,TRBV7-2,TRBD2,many,TGTGCCAGCAGCCTGGATGGACTAGACACCGGGGAGCTGTTTTTT,CASSLDGLDTGELFF
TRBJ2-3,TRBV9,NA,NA,TGTGCCAGCAGCGTAGTCGGGACAGATACGCAGTATTTT,CASSVVGTDTQYF
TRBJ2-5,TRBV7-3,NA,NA,TGTGCCAGCAGCTTAAACAAAGAGACCCAGTACTTC,CASSLNKETQYF
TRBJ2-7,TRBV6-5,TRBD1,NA,TGTGCCAGCAGTTACGATTTGGACAGGTCTAACGAGCAGTACTTC,CASSYDLDRSNEQYF
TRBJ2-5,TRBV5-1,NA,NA,TGCGCCAGCAGCTTAACTGTAGAGACCCAGTACTTC,CASSLTVETQYF
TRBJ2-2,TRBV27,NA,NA,TGTGCCAGCAAGTCGATAGCGCCGAACACCGGGGAGCTGTTTTTT,CASKSIAPNTGELFF
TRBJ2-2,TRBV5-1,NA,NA,TGCGCCAGCAGCTTGGTCAGGGTTTTGGATACCGGGGAGCTGTTTTTT,CASSLVRVLDTGELFF
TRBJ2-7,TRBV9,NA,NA,TGTGCCAGCAGCGTAGGCGGCGTCTCCTACGAGCAGTACTTC,CASSVGGVSYEQYF
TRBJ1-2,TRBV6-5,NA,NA,TGTGCCAGCAGTTACTCTCCAGACTATGGCTACACCTTC,CASSYSPDYGYTF
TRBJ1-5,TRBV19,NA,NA,TGTGCCAGTACCTCTACGGTCCGCGGCCATCAGCCCCAGCATTTT,CASTSTVRGHQPQHF
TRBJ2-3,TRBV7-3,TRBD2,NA,TGTGCCAGCAGCCCTTCGGCGGGGGGGATAGATACGCAGTATTTT,CASSPSAGGIDTQYF